This TCR beta chain was observed in a study of T-cell reconstitution after alpha-beta-depleted transplantation in children. For TCRbeta, the library was prepared with unique molecular identifiers. MiXCR, run by TCRdb on the PCR reads, gives a single entry per CDR3 protein. This table holds about 610,000 distinct CDR3 sequences, roughly a tenth found once. Trimming pared 8 bases from V and 3 bases from J, leaving 14 bases between. The CDR3 extends over 13 amino acids. Germline V gene lookup returns CDR1 SQVTM and CDR2 ANQGSEA. This clonotype has a handful of counts. The chain links TRBV29-1 to TRBJ2-1, with TRBD2 as a possible D gene (6 bases). Sample: PBMCs from the stem cell graft donor, taken from the stem cell graft. This clonotype originated in a human donor who donated a stem cell graft to a child with acute myeloid leukemia. The CDR3, as DNA: TGCAGCTCTGACCGGGGGAGCTACAATGAGCAGTTCTTC. Protein product: CSSDRGSYNEQFF.